This entry lists 17 T cell receptor beta chains sequenced from one sample in a study of control samples from healthy donors and cancer patients. The method was immunoSEQ multiplex PCR; TCRdb's version includes in-frame clones alone and lacks a portion of them. The sample holds approximately 170,000 clones; just over 85% are singletons and the top ten take under 5%. Source material: blood. These receptors originate from a woman in her twenties or thirties in good health.

The chain uses TRBV24-1 and TRBJ2-1, with TRBD1 matching 9 bases. Per the germline V gene, CDR1 is KGHDR and CDR2 is SFDVKD. The trim removed 7 bases at V and 4 bases at J, leaving 7 bases unmatched. This CDR3 has 15 amino acids. CDR3 nucleotides: TGTGCCACCAGCCTCGGGACAGGGTTATACAATGAGCAGTTCTTC. Protein sequence: CATSLGTGLYNEQFF.

This clone was recorded once. The V gene is TRBV5-1, the J gene TRBJ1-4; 10 bases map to TRBD1. V shed 2 bases, J shed 8 bases, and the junction held 6 bases outside the gene matches. The CDR3 has 15 amino acids. CDR1 and CDR2 from the germline V gene are SGHRS and YFSETQ. CDR3: CASSFSGTGEEKLFF. The CDR3, as DNA: TGCGCCAGCAGCTTTTCCGGGACAGGGGAAGAAAAACTGTTTTTT.

This clone was counted once. V and J are TRBV5-1 and TRBJ2-7, with D possibly being TRBD1 (8 bases). V was cut by 0 bases and J by 2 bases, with 21 bases left in between. Germline V gene data show CDR1 as SGHRS and CDR2 as YFSETQ. The CDR3 runs to 18 residues. In DNA, the CDR3 is TGCGCCAGCAGCTTGGAGCCCCCCGACAGGGGAGGGGCCTACGAGCAGTACTTC. This sequence encodes CASSLEPPDRGGAYEQYF.

This clone was found a few times. The chain combines TRBV28 with TRBJ2-3, with 11 bases identical to TRBD1. This CDR3 has 16 amino acids. V lost 6 bases, J lost 2 bases, and 7 bases stayed unmatched. Germline lookup yields CDR1 MDHEN and CDR2 SYDVKM. The CDR3, as DNA: TGTGCCAGCAGGGCCGCGGACAGGGGGCACACAGATACGCAGTATTTT. Translated: CASRAADRGHTDTQYF.

The chain employs TRBV5-5 and TRBJ2-3, with D hard to call. The CDR3 runs 16 residues. Trimming shortened V by 0 bases and J by 0 bases, and 11 bases separated the two germline ends. Germline assignment: CDR1 SGHKS and CDR2 YYEKEE (reference sequence). In DNA, the CDR3 is TGTGCCAGCAGCTTGGCCGGTCGATCTAGCACAGATACGCAGTATTTT. It codes for CASSLAGRSSTDTQYF.

This sequence joins TRBV4-1 and TRBJ2-7; tentatively, D is TRBD2 (5 bases). CDR3 size: 14 residues. Trimming cost V 0 bases and J 5 bases, with 11 bases left between them. Germline V CDR1 and CDR2: MGHRA, YSYEKL. CDR3 in amino acids: CASSQEGSMDEQYV. The CDR3 nucleotides are TGCGCCAGCAGCCAAGAAGGGAGTATGGACGAGCAGTACGTC.

V is TRBV9 and J is TRBJ2-3; D remains unclear. Deletions cut 1 base from V and 5 bases from J, with 17 bases between. Looked up from germline, CDR1 is SGDLS and CDR2 is YYNGEE. The CDR3 covers 16 residues. DNA of the CDR3: TGTGCCAGCAGCGTATCAGCCCGTAGTGCCGTAGATACGCAGTATTTT. As protein: CASSVSARSAVDTQYF.

This chain uses TRBV4-2 with TRBJ2-1; D tentatively fits TRBD1 or TRBD2 (5 bases each). Germline CDR1 is LGHNA and CDR2 is YNFKEQ. Trimming removed 0 bases from V and 7 bases from J, with 10 bases in between. This CDR3 has 14 amino acids. CDR3 region: CASSQDFEGNEQFF. CDR3 DNA: TGTGCCAGCAGCCAAGATTTTGAGGGGAATGAGCAGTTCTTC.

This chain links TRBV24-1 with TRBJ1-2, with D possibly matching TRBD1 (5 bases). The V end lost 2 bases, the J end lost 2 bases, and 8 bases lay between the germline ends. Germline-derived CDR1 and CDR2 are KGHDR and SFDVKD. This CDR3 is 14 amino acids long. CDR3 nucleotides: TGTGCCACCAGTGATTACAGGACAAACTATGGCTACACCTTC. Its protein product is CATSDYRTNYGYTF.

The V call is TRBV15, the J call TRBJ1-3; unclear D gene. Germline assignment: CDR1 LNHNV and CDR2 YYDKDF (reference sequence). The V gene lost 0 bases and the J gene lost 0 bases, with 21 bases spanning the gap. CDR3 length: 20 amino acids. CDR3 residues: CATSRDSRGFGEGSGNTIYF. As DNA, the CDR3 is TGTGCCACCAGCAGAGATTCCCGTGGATTCGGGGAGGGCTCTGGAAACACCATATATTTT.

The rearrangement uses TRBV12-3 or TRBV12-4 and TRBJ1-1; D remains ambiguous. CDR3 length: 13 amino acids. Trimming removed 5 bases from V and 4 bases from J, with 11 bases in between. CDR3: CASSAGPVTEAFF. The CDR3 DNA sequence: TGTGCCAGCAGTGCAGGACCGGTCACTGAAGCTTTCTTT.

This chain connects TRBV5-1 to TRBJ2-7; D might be TRBD2 (5 bases). V lost 0 bases, J lost 2 bases, and 15 bases lay in between. Looked up from germline, CDR1 is SGHRS and CDR2 is YFSETQ. CDR3 length: 16 amino acids. CDR3 DNA sequence: TGCGCCAGCAGCTTGGCGGTGGGTAGGGAGACCTACGAGCAGTACTTC. Translating gives CASSLAVGRETYEQYF.

This clone is a singleton in its sample. J is TRBJ1-3 and V is TRBV6-5; D is unresolved. Germline values: CDR1 MNHEY, CDR2 SVGAGI. V lost 8 bases, J lost 8 bases, and 19 bases lay in between. This CDR3 region has 14 residues. CDR3 DNA: TGTGCCAGCGATTCTGAGGTCGCGCAGGACACCATATATTTT. Amino acid sequence: CASDSEVAQDTIYF.

The chain couples TRBV5-1 to TRBJ2-3; perhaps TRBD2 as D (6 bases). The V and J ends lost 1 base and 5 bases respectively, with 17 bases between them. From germline, CDR1 is SGHRS and CDR2 YFSETQ. The CDR3 has 16 residues. The CDR3 sequence is CASSLLVGGAKDTQYF. In DNA, the CDR3 is TGCGCCAGCAGCTTGTTAGTGGGCGGGGCCAAAGATACGCAGTATTTT. The full variable domain, rest sourced from reference TRBV5-1 and TRBJ2-3, is KAGVTQTPRYLIKTRGQQVTLSCSPISGHRSVSWYQQTPGQGLQFLFEYFSETQRNKGNFPGRFSGRQFSNSRSEMNVSTLELGDSALYLCASSLLVGGAKDTQYFGPGTRLTVL.

The V gene is TRBV6-6, the J gene TRBJ2-2; D may match TRBD1 or TRBD2 (6 bases each). The CDR3 covers 16 residues. In germline, CDR1 is MNHNY, CDR2 SVGAGI (reference sequence). The V end lost 2 bases, the J end lost 4 bases, and 14 bases lay between the germline ends. The chain's CDR3 is CASSYQGGRGTGELFF. The CDR3 DNA is TGTGCCAGCAGTTACCAAGGGGGGCGGGGCACCGGGGAGCTGTTTTTT.

The V call is TRBV30, the J call TRBJ1-2; TRBD1 agrees at 9 bases. Looked up from germline, CDR1 is GTSNPN and CDR2 is SVGIG (reference sequence). The CDR3 runs to 16 residues. V gave up 5 bases and J gave up 2 bases; unmatched junction bases: 12. CDR3 coding DNA: TGTGCCTGGGAAACCGGACAGGGGCTTCTCAACTATGGCTACACCTTC. It codes for CAWETGQGLLNYGYTF. Full variable domain (remainder filled in from reference TRBV30 and TRBJ1-2): SQTIHQWPATLVQPVGSPLSLECTVEGTSNPNLYWYRQAAGRGLQLLFYSVGIGQISSEVPQNLSASRPQDRQFILSSKKLLLSDSGFYLCAWETGQGLLNYGYTFGSGTRLTVV.

The chain combines TRBV19 with TRBJ2-6, with D perhaps assigned TRBD1 or TRBD2 (6 bases each). CDR1 is LNHDA and CDR2 is SQIVND in the germline V gene (reference sequence). The CDR3 runs 16 residues. The V and J ends lost 3 bases and 1 base respectively, with 10 bases between them. DNA for the CDR3: TGTGCCAGTAGTATTAAGGGGGGATCTGGGGCCAACGTCCTGACTTTC. Translation gives CASSIKGGSGANVLTF.